The present T cell receptor beta chain was sequenced within a study of beta chain features in type 1 diabetes (dated by TCRdb to the late 2010s). In the study overall: No differences in mean age, gender distribution, total cell number or subset yield were found between patients and healthy donors. A total of 85 million to 140 million sorted cells were examined across all samples, and the number of cells per subset was strongly correlated with RNA yield. Whereas all 30 or so donors provided naive and central memory subsets, regulatory and stem cell-like memory subsets were isolated from just 8 patients and about 8 healthy donors. In the study, TCRB repertoires of sorted circulating CD4+ T cell subsets from recently diagnosed type 1 diabetes patients were compared with those of matched healthy donors. The full study reports these points: PCR may preferentially amplify shorter templates, but because patient and control samples were amplified and corrected together, any resulting skew would affect both groups equally. In all four CD4+ subsets, TCRB CDR3 length was moderately but significantly shorter in type 1 diabetes patients. Naive, central memory and regulatory TCRB repertoires appeared more similar among patients than among healthy donors. Because cDNA rather than genomic DNA was sequenced, highly expressing activated cells could have been over-represented, although no difference in activation and CD3 levels was found between groups. HLA sub-analyses involved small numbers of individuals, so any influence of HLA type on TCRB rearrangement remained unresolved. At VDJ recombination sites, patients with type 1 diabetes made fewer insertions and deleted more nucleotides, a pattern implying thymic rearrangement abnormalities.

A single peripheral blood draw of about 116 mL on average was collected from each donor into heparinised tubes. Using a panel that included CD45RO, CCR7, CD25, CD127, CD95 and CD27, naive, central memory, regulatory and stem cell-like memory CD4+ T cells were sorted on a BD FACSAria II. Purity was above 95% for every sorted population. PBMCs were isolated immediately by Lymphoprep density gradient centrifugation and stained directly without culture. To minimize batch effects, samples were stained and sorted in pairs, one healthy donor with one patient per experiment. V drops 1 base and J drops 11 bases, leaving 6 bases in between. CDR1 and CDR2 are read off the germline V gene (reference sequence) as LNHNV and YYDKDF. The CDR3 numbers 12 residues from cysteine through phenylalanine. This entry keeps only the CDR3 DNA: 36 bases, framed from base 1. This clone was recorded a few times. The clone's antigen remains unknown. Base qualities are not provided; no much larger clone lies one nucleotide away.

The entire amount of isolated RNA was reverse transcribed using the High Capacity cDNA Reverse Transcription Kit, so the sequenced TCRB transcripts were expressed ones. Deep immunoSEQ sequencing was applied to naive, central memory and regulatory T cell samples, giving an average of about 3.8 million total reads per sample. After sorted cells were lysed in RLT buffer, RNA was extracted with DNase-treated RNeasy Micro or Mini kits, with the choice depending on cell number. Each cell subset was processed on its own to prevent cross-contamination, while patient and healthy donor samples were processed together. TCRB sequences were amplified from cDNA with the immunoSEQ multiplex PCR, producing 87-bp fragments spanning the CDR3 region. Sequencing of the amplicons was performed on the Illumina HiSeq platform. The paper's data handling went like this. Synthetic template baselines were used to correct PCR bias computationally, reads within Hamming distance 2 were collapsed together, and singletons that could not be merged were discarded. Reads were aligned against IMGT so that V, D and J genes, CDR3 length and insertions or deletions at six rearrangement sites could be assigned. Clonotype counts were normalized to sorted cell number within each subset before computing true diversity and Gini coefficients with the tcR R package. Repertoire sharing was quantified using the overlap coefficient calculated on TCRB nucleotide sequences. Out-of-frame TCRB sequences from naive cells were analyzed to stand in for the pre-selection repertoire. TCRdb re-hosts the immuneACCESS table, in-frame sequences only. Its copies lack some clones; in the studies checked, an unresolved V gene accounts for under half of them, and the cause for the rest is not known. That table supplies the V and J calls and clone size; D and trimming were determined from the DNA. This sample gives some 410,000 clones in total; about an eighth of them show up just once. Roughly 0.046% of the sample belongs to the ten largest clones.

The chain employs TRBV15 and TRBJ1-6; the D gene cannot be resolved reliably. The clonotype comes from a woman in her late teens or twenties in good health. Sequencing input: naive CD4+ T cells from blood. The sample's cell subset or site label is to be understood as: true naive CD4+ T cells. The CDR3: CATSRAGTPLHF. The DNA sequence is given as TGTGCCACCAGCAGAGCCGGGACACCCCTCCACTTT.